The 18 T cell receptor beta chains presented below share a single source sample, sequenced in a study of blood T cell repertoires in COVID-19. This table comes from immunoSEQ multiplex PCR, and its TCRdb copy is limited to in-frame clones, with some not included. The sample shows roughly 140,000 clones, 65% to 80% of them seen only once. Sequenced sample: peripheral blood. The receptors shown here come from a man in his fifties or sixties with acute or convalescent COVID-19.

The J gene is TRBJ1-4, the V gene TRBV18, with no clear D. The CDR3 is made up of 15 amino acids. Germline V gene data show CDR1 as KGHSH and CDR2 as LQKENI. The V and J ends lost 3 bases and 7 bases respectively, with 15 bases between them. CDR3 coding DNA: TGTGCCAGCTCACCGAACGAGGGAAAGGTTGAAAAACTGTTTTTT. Translation gives CASSPNEGKVEKLFF. The whole variable domain, remainder taken from reference TRBV18 and TRBJ1-4, is NAGVMQNPRHLVRRRGQEARLRCSPMKGHSHVYWYRQLPEEGLKFMVYLQKENIIDESGMPKERFSAEFPKEGPSILRIQQVVRGDSAAYFCASSPNEGKVEKLFFGSGTQLSVL.

The CDR3, as DNA: TGTGCCAGCAGCTGGGAGGGCAATCAGCCCCAGCATTTT. This translates into CASSWEGNQPQHF. V gene TRBV5-4 combines with J gene TRBJ1-5; D not resolved. Trimming stripped 3 bases from V and 2 bases from J, with 6 bases between. The CDR3 is 13 amino acids. Germline CDR1 reads SGHNT; CDR2 reads YYREEE (reference sequence).

V is TRBV19 and J is TRBJ1-1; a possible D gene is TRBD1 (6 bases). Looked up from germline, CDR1 is LNHDA and CDR2 is SQIVND (reference sequence). Deletions cut 5 bases from V and 7 bases from J, with 14 bases between. The CDR3 extends over 13 amino acids. The CDR3 nucleotides read TGTGCCAGTAGTCCTGGGACAAAAAATGAAGCTTTCTTT. It encodes CASSPGTKNEAFF.

In regard to this clone: No conserved phenylalanine or tryptophan ends this CDR3, so it is likely a read error. Because the CDR3's place on the DNA is in doubt, the DNA is left out and the CDR3 is given as listed by TCRdb. The chain links TRBV21-1 to TRBJ2-7; the table's D call TRBD1 went unverified against the DNA. TRBV21-1 is marked as a pseudogene. Both ends counted, the CDR3 spans 9 residues. The CDR3 spells CASSTGHPA.

The chain has TRBV19 and TRBJ2-7, with 7 positions matching TRBD1. The CDR3 is 15 amino acids. J gave up 1 base and V 5 bases, and 8 bases lay outside the gene matches. Germline V gene lookup returns CDR1 LNHDA and CDR2 SQIVND (reference sequence). In DNA form, the CDR3 reads TGTGCCAGTAGTCCGATTCGGACAGGTTCCTACGAGCAGTACTTC. It yields the protein CASSPIRTGSYEQYF.

This chain connects TRBV4-1 to TRBJ2-7, with D unclear. Germline-derived CDR1 and CDR2 are MGHRA and YSYEKL. CDR3 length: 13 amino acids. V lost 0 bases and J lost 4, with 7 bases in between. The CDR3 DNA is TGCGCCAGCAGCCAAGAGAGGCGGTACGAGCAGTACTTC. It encodes CASSQERRYEQYF.

This clone has just a few counts. V is TRBV7-3 and J is TRBJ2-7, with a weak D call TRBD1 (7 bases). The V end lost 5 bases, the J end lost 1 base, and 12 bases lay between the germline ends. The CDR3 runs to 14 residues. Germline-derived CDR1 and CDR2 are SGHTA and FQGTGA. CDR3 coding DNA: TGTGCCAGCAGCCCTCAGGGGGGTTCCTACGAGCAGTACTTC. Translated: CASSPQGGSYEQYF.

V is TRBV4-1 and J is TRBJ2-1; the match to TRBD2 covers 11 bases. V lost 4 bases to trimming and J lost 7 bases; unmatched junction nucleotides: 9. The germline V gene has CDR1 MGHRA and CDR2 YSYEKL. There are 16 residues in the CDR3. Written as DNA, the CDR3 is TGCGCCAGCAGCCTGATAGCGGGAGGGCGCATGAATGAGCAGTTCTTC. It specifies CASSLIAGGRMNEQFF.

This sequence joins TRBV15 and TRBJ2-5; the match to TRBD2 covers 10 bases. The CDR3 spans 13 residues. The V gene end was trimmed by 7 bases and the J gene end by 4 bases; junction bases not matched to a gene: 3. Germline V CDR1 and CDR2: LNHNV, YYDKDF (reference sequence). CDR3: CATMIAGGETQYF. The CDR3 DNA is TGTGCCACCATGATAGCGGGAGGAGAGACCCAGTACTTC.

The chain recombines TRBV5-1 with TRBJ2-2; D not resolved. The CDR3 extends over 14 amino acids. The V and J ends lost 0 bases and 1 base respectively, with 4 bases between them. CDR1 is SGHRS, CDR2 YFSETQ, per germline. The DNA for the CDR3 is TGCGCCAGCAGCTTGGGCAGGAACACCGGGGAGCTGTTTTTT. Protein: CASSLGRNTGELFF.

The rearrangement joins TRBV5-6 to TRBJ2-7; 8 bases map to TRBD2. The V gene's germline CDR1 is SGHDT and CDR2 YYEEEE. The CDR3 has 15 amino acids. J was trimmed by 1 base and V by 5 bases; bases with no gene match: 8. The CDR3 loop reads CASSSTSGFSYEQYF. CDR3 sequence (DNA): TGTGCCAGCAGTAGTACTAGCGGATTTTCCTACGAGCAGTACTTC.

The chain carries TRBV3-1 (or the pseudogene TRBV3-2) and TRBJ2-1; TRBD2 might be the D (7 bases). This CDR3 contains 13 residues. The V gene's germline CDR1 is LGHDT and CDR2 YNNKEL (reference sequence). Trimming shortened V by 5 bases and J by 4 bases, and 9 bases separated the two germline ends. The DNA for the CDR3 is TGTGCCAGCAGCAGGGGGGGATACAATGAGCAGTTCTTC. This encodes CASSRGGYNEQFF.

This chain links TRBV7-9 with TRBJ2-5; maybe TRBD1 (5 bases). This CDR3 contains 12 residues. CDR1 is SEHNR, CDR2 FQNEAQ, per germline (reference sequence). V lost 4 bases and J lost 3, with 6 bases in between. This CDR3 reads CASSSTEETQYF. CDR3 nucleotides: TGTGCCAGCAGCTCGACAGAAGAGACCCAGTACTTC.

The CDR3 loop reads CASSRDLLYEQYF. CDR3 nucleotides: TGTGCCAGCAGTCGGGACTTGCTCTACGAGCAGTACTTC. The chain combines TRBV28 with TRBJ2-7; TRBD2 might be the D (6 bases). There are 13 residues in the CDR3. The V gene lost 5 bases and the J gene lost 3 bases, with 11 bases spanning the gap. The germline V gene encodes CDR1 MDHEN and CDR2 SYDVKM. Full variable domain (missing parts from reference TRBV28 and TRBJ2-7): DVKVTQSSRYLVKRTGEKVFLECVQDMDHENMFWYRQDPGLGLRLIYFSYDVKMKEKGDIPEGYSVSREKKERFSLILESASTNQTSMYLCASSRDLLYEQYFGPGTRLTVT.

The chain recombines TRBV28 with TRBJ1-1; tentatively, D is TRBD1 (6 bases). The germline V gene encodes CDR1 MDHEN and CDR2 SYDVKM. The length of the CDR3 is 15 residues. The V end was cut by 3 bases, the J end by 4 bases, with 15 bases between. This CDR3 reads CASSFRGRVRTEAFF. Written as DNA, the CDR3 is TGTGCCAGCAGTTTTAGGGGGAGGGTTCGCACTGAAGCTTTCTTT. Using reference TRBV28 and TRBJ1-1 for the parts outside the CDR3, the full variable domain is DVKVTQSSRYLVKRTGEKVFLECVQDMDHENMFWYRQDPGLGLRLIYFSYDVKMKEKGDIPEGYSVSREKKERFSLILESASTNQTSMYLCASSFRGRVRTEAFFGQGTRLTVV.

This chain connects TRBV6-5 to TRBJ1-1; 7 nucleotides match TRBD1. Germline V gene lookup returns CDR1 MNHEY and CDR2 SVGAGI. The CDR3 extends over 13 amino acids. Unmatched junction bases numbered 6, after V lost 7 bases and J lost 4 bases. CDR3 nucleotide sequence: TGTGCCAGCACTGTAGGGGGCCTCACTGAAGCTTTCTTT. As protein: CASTVGGLTEAFF.

A few counts support this clone. The chain links TRBV21-1 to TRBJ2-4; the table assigns TRBD2, which was not confirmed against the DNA. TRBV21-1 is described as a pseudogene. The CDR3 is 17 amino acids. CDR3 region: CASSKGTSLLAKNIQYF. DNA of the CDR3: TGTGCCAGCAGCAAAGGCACTAGTCTTCTAGCCAAAAACATTCAGTACTTC.

The chain links TRBV5-6 to TRBJ1-2; D is perhaps TRBD1 (5 bases). Trimming shortened V by 2 bases and J by 2 bases, and 10 bases separated the two germline ends. The germline CDR1 and CDR2 sequences are SGHDT and YYEEEE. The CDR3 sequence is 14 residues long. The CDR3 DNA reads TGTGCCAGCAGCTTTGCAGGGTTGAACTATGGCTACACCTTC. Protein: CASSFAGLNYGYTF.